This TCR beta chain was sequenced for a study of T cell responses to AZD1222 COVID-19 vaccine. Study observations and caveats: Clonal diversity may have been underestimated in mostly white British donors. Spike-specific TCR depth and breadth grew after two AZD1222 doses.

Method: immunoSEQ multiplex PCR; TCRdb's copy keeps in-frame clones and lacks some. The data show roughly 92,000 clones, roughly 90% seen once. Trimming took off 1 base at V and 2 bases at J, with 18 bases between the two ends. This CDR3 is 17 amino acids long. Germline CDR1 and CDR2: MGHRA and YSYEKL. On this clone: The antigen is unknown.

The TCR originated in an adult in good health. The rearrangement links TRBV4-1 to TRBJ2-7; D ambiguous. Material: peripheral blood, obtained on day 0 of AZD1222 vaccination. CDR3 DNA sequence: TGCGCCAGCAGCCAAGGACACACTCCCTACGAAACCTACGAGCAGTACTTC. It specifies CASSQGHTPYETYEQYF.